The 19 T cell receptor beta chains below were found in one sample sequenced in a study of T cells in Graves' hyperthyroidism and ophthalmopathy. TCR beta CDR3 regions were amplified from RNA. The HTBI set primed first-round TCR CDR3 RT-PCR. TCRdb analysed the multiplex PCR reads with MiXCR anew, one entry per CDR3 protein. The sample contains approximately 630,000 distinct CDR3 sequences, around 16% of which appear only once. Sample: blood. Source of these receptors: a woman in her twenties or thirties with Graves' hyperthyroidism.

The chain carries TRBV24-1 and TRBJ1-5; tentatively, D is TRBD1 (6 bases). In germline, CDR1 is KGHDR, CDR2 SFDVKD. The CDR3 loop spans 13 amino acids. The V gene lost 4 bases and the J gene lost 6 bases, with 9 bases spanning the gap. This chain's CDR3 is CATSEQGIQPQHF. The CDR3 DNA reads TGTGCCACCAGTGAACAGGGAATTCAGCCCCAGCATTTT.

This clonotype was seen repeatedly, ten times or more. CDR3 nucleotide sequence: TGCAGTGCTATTAGCGGGAACACAGATACGCAGTATTTT. Amino acid sequence: CSAISGNTDTQYF. V and J are TRBV20-1 and TRBJ2-3, with TRBD2 matching over 8 bases. The CDR3 sequence is 13 residues long. CDR1 and CDR2 (germline): DFQATT, SNEGSKA (reference sequence). V dropped 4 bases and J dropped 2; count of bases not matched to a gene: 2.

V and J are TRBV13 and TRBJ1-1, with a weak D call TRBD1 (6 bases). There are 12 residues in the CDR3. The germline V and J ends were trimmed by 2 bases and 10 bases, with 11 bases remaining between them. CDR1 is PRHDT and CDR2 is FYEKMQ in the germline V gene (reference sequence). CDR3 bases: TGTGCCAGCAGCTTAAAGGGGGTTTCAGCTTTCTTT. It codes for CASSLKGVSAFF.

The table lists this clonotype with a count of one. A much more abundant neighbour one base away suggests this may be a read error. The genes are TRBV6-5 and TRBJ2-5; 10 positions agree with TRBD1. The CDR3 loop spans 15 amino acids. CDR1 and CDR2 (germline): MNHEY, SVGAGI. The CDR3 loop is CARSYRTGGTETQYF. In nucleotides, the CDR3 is TGTGCCCGCAGTTACAGGACAGGGGGGACGGAGACCCAGTACTTC.

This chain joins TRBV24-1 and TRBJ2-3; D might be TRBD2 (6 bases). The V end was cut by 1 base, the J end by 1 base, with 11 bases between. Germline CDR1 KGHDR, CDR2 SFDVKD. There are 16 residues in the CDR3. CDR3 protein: CATSDLARRGTDTQYF. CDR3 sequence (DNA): TGTGCCACCAGTGATTTAGCCCGGAGGGGCACAGATACGCAGTATTTT.

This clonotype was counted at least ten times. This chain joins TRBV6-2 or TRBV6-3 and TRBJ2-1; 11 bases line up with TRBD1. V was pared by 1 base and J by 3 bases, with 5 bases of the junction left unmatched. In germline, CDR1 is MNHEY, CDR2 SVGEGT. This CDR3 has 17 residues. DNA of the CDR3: TGTGCCAGCAGTTACTTAGCCGGGACAGGGGGCTACAATGAGCAGTTCTTC. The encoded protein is CASSYLAGTGGYNEQFF.

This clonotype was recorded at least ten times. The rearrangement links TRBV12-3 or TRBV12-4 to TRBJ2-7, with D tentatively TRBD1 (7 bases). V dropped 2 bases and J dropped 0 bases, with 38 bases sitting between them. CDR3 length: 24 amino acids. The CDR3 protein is CASSLSPLGGWLGVGTASSYEQYF. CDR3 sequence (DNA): TGTGCCAGCAGTTTATCTCCGTTGGGGGGATGGCTGGGTGTAGGGACAGCAAGCTCCTACGAGCAGTACTTC.

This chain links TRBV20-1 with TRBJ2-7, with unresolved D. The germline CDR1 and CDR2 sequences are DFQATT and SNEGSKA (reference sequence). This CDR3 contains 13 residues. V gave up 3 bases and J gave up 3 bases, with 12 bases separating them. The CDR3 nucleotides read TGCAGTGCTAGTAAGGGCTTAAACTACGAGCAGTACTTC. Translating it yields CSASKGLNYEQYF.

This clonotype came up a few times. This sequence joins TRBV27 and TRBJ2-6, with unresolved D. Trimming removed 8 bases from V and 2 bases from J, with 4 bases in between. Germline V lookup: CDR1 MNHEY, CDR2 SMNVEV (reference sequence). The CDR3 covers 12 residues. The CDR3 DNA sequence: TGTGCCAGCCACCCTGGGGCCAACGTCCTGACTTTC. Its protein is CASHPGANVLTF.

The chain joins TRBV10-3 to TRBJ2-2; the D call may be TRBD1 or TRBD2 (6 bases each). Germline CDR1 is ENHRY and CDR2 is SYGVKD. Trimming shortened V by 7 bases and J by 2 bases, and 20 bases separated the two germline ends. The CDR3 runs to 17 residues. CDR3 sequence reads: CAINTGTRGFNTGELFF. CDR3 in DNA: TGTGCCATCAATACAGGGACGCGGGGCTTCAACACCGGGGAGCTGTTTTTT.

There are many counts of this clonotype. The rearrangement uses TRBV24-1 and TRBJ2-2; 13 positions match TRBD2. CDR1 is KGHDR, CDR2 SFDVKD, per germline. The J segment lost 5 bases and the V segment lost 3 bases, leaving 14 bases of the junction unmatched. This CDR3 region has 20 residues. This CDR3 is CATSDTGTTSGRAWTGELFF. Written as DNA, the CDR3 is TGTGCCACCAGTGATACCGGGACAACTAGCGGGAGGGCCTGGACCGGGGAGCTGTTTTTT.

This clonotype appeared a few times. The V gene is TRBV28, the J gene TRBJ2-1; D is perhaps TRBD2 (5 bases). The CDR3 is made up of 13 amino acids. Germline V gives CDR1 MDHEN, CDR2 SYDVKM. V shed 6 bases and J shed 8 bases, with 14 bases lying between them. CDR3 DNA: TGTGCCAGCAGCGTCGCCGGGCGGGATGAGCAGTTCTTC. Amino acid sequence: CASSVAGRDEQFF.

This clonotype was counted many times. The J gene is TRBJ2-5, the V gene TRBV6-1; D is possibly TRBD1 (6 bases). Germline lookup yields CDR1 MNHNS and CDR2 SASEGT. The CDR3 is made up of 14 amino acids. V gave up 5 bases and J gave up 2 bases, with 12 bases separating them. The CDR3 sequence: CASSPTGPQETQYF. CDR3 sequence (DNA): TGTGCCAGCAGTCCGACAGGACCGCAAGAGACCCAGTACTTC.

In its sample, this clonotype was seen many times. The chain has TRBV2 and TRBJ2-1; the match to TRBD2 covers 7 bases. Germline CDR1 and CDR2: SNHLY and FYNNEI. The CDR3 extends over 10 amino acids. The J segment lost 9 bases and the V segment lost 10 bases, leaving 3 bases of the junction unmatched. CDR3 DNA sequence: TGTGCCATTCGGGGGGTTGAGCAGTTCTTC. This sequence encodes CAIRGVEQFF.

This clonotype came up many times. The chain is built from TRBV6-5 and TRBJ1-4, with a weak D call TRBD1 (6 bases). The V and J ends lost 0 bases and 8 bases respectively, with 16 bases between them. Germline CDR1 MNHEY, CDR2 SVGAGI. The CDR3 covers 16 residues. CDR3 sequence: CASSYSAGAWGEKLFF. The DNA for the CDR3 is TGTGCCAGCAGTTACTCGGCAGGGGCTTGGGGCGAAAAACTGTTTTTT.

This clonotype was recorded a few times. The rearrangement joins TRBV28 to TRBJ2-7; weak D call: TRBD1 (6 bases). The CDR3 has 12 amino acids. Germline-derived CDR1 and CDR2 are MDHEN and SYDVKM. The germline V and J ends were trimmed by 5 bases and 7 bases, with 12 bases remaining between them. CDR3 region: CASSTGTLEQYF. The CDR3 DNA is TGTGCCAGCAGTACCGGGACACTAGAGCAGTACTTC.

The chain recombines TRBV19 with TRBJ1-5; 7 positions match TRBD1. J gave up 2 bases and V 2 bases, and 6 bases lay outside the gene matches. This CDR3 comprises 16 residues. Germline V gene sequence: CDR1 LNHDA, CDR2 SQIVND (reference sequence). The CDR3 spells CASSITTGLGNQPQHF. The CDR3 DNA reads TGTGCCAGTAGTATAACGACAGGGTTGGGCAATCAGCCCCAGCATTTT.

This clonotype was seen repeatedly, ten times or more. In DNA, the CDR3 is TGTGCCAGCATGGGGATCTCCTACGAGCAGTACTTC. Translating gives CASMGISYEQYF. V is TRBV28 and J is TRBJ2-7; D gene ambiguous. The V and J ends lost 7 bases and 0 bases respectively, with 7 bases between them. The CDR3 consists of 12 residues. CDR1 is MDHEN and CDR2 is SYDVKM in the germline V gene.

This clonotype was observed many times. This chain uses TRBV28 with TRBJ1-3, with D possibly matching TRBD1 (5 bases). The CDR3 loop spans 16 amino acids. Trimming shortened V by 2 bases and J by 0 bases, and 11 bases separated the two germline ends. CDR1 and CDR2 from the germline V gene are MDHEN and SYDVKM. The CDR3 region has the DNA TGTGCCAGCAGTTTACTGACAGAAGGCTCTGGAAACACCATATATTTT. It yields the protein CASSLLTEGSGNTIYF.